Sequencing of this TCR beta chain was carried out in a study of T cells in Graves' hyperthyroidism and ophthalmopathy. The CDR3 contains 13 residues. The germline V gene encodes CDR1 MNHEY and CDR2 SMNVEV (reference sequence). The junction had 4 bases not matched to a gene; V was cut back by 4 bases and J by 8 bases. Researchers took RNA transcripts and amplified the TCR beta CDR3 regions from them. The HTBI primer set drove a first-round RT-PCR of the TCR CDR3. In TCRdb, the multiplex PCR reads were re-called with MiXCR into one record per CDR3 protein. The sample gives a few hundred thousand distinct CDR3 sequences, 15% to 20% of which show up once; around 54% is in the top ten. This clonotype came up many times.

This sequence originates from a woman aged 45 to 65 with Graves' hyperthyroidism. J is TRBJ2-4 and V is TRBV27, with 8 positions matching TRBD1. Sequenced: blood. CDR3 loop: CASSYGQGDIQYF. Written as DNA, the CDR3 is TGTGCCAGCAGTTACGGACAGGGTGACATTCAGTACTTC.